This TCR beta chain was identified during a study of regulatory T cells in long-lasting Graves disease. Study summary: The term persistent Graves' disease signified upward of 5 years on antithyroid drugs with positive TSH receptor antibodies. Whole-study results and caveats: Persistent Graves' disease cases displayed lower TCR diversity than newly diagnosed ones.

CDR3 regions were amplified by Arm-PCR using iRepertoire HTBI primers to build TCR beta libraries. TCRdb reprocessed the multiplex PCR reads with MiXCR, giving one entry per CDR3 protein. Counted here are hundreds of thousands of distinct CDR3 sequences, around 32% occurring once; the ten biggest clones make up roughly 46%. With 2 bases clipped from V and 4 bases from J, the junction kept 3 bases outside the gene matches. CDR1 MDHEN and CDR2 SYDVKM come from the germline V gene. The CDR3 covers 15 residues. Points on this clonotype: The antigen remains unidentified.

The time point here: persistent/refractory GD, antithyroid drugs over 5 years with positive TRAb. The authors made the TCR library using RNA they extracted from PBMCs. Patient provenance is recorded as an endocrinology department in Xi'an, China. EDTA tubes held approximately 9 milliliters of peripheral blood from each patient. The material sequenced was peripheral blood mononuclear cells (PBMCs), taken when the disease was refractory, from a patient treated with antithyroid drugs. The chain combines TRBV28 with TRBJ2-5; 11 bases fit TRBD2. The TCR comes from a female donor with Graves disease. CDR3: CASSLLSGRGETQYF. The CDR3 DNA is TGTGCCAGCAGTTTACTTAGCGGGAGGGGAGAGACCCAGTACTTC.